These 20 T cell receptor beta chains share one sample of origin, sequenced in a study of OX40 agonist ivuxolimab in advanced cancers. Profiled with immunoSEQ multiplex PCR; TCRdb holds only in-frame clones, not every one. The sample records about 66,000 clones, around 85% being singletons. Sequenced material: CD4+ or CD8+ T cells sorted from blood, taken in a trial of the OX40 agonist ivuxolimab. The origin of the receptors is an adult with an advanced solid tumor such as melanoma, head and neck, liver or kidney cancer.

The V call is TRBV6-4, the J call TRBJ1-6, with D hard to call. The CDR3 runs to 12 residues. Trimming removed 5 bases at V and 7 bases at J, with 6 bases between. Looked up from germline, CDR1 is MRHNA and CDR2 is SNTAGT. The CDR3 protein is CASSTGNSPLHF. The CDR3 DNA is TGTGCCAGCAGTACGGGAAATTCACCCCTCCACTTT.

A single count supports this clone. The rearrangement links TRBV5-1 to TRBJ2-1; D is possibly TRBD1 (6 bases). This CDR3 is built from 15 residues. Trimming left V 5 bases short and J 0 bases short, with 12 bases between. The germline gives CDR1 SGHRS, CDR2 YFSETQ. CDR3 protein: CASRFGGYSYNEQFF. DNA of the CDR3: TGCGCCAGCAGGTTTGGGGGCTACTCCTACAATGAGCAGTTCTTC.

The chain has TRBV6-5 and TRBJ2-1, with 9 nucleotides matching TRBD2. Germline V gene sequence: CDR1 MNHEY, CDR2 SVGAGI. The V gene end was trimmed by 6 bases and the J gene end by 0 bases; junction bases not matched to a gene: 3. This CDR3 has 15 residues. The CDR3 bases are TGTGCCAGCAGAGCGGGGGGAAGCTCCTACAATGAGCAGTTCTTC. Translation: CASRAGGSSYNEQFF.

V gene TRBV6-6 combines with J gene TRBJ2-3; 11 bases align to TRBD1. The J call is uncertain, as TRBJ1-5 better fits the DNA end. The CDR3 extends over 15 amino acids. Per the germline V gene, CDR1 is MNHNY and CDR2 is SVGAGI (reference sequence). CDR3 nucleotides: TGTGCCAGCAAGACGGTGGGACAGGGGGTTGATACGCAGCATTTT. Translating gives CASKTVGQGVDTQHF.

CDR3 sequence (DNA): TGTGCCAGTAGTGTTCAGCGGGGTACCTACGAGCAGTACTTC. Protein sequence: CASSVQRGTYEQYF. J is TRBJ2-7 and V is TRBV19; 7 bases align to TRBD2. The length of the CDR3 is 14 residues. Germline V gene data show CDR1 as LNHDA and CDR2 as SQIVND (reference sequence). Trimming took 5 bases from V and 2 from J; bases not matched to a gene: 6.

The V call is TRBV5-1, the J call TRBJ1-1; D is unclear. The CDR3 loop spans 14 amino acids. V lost 4 bases, J lost 1 base, and 11 bases lay in between. The germline V gene has CDR1 SGHRS and CDR2 YFSETQ. The CDR3 region is CASSRQNRNTEAFF. In DNA form, the CDR3 reads TGCGCCAGCAGCCGCCAAAACCGGAACACTGAAGCTTTCTTT.

The rearrangement links TRBV7-2 to TRBJ2-1, with unresolved D. Germline CDR1 and CDR2: SGHTA and FQGNSA. Trimming cost V 1 base and J 2 bases, with 6 bases left between them. The CDR3 is 14 amino acids. Here the CDR3 reads CASSLEGTYNEQFF. The CDR3 DNA follows: TGTGCCAGCAGCTTAGAGGGAACCTACAATGAGCAGTTCTTC.

V is TRBV7-2 and J is TRBJ2-7; 13 bases match TRBD2. This CDR3 comprises 16 residues. The V and J ends lost 5 bases and 2 bases, in that order; junction bases with no gene match: 6. Looked up from germline, CDR1 is SGHTA and CDR2 is FQGNSA. This CDR3 reads CASSTGTSGVPYEQYF. The CDR3 DNA reads TGTGCCAGCAGCACAGGGACTAGCGGGGTCCCCTACGAGCAGTACTTC.

The genes are TRBV18 and TRBJ1-2, with a weak D call TRBD1 (6 bases). This CDR3 has 14 amino acids. The ends were cut back, 3 bases at V and 1 base at J, with 9 bases in the middle. CDR1 KGHSH and CDR2 LQKENI come from the germline V gene. This CDR3 is CASSPEDSNYGYTF. As DNA, the CDR3 is TGTGCCAGCTCACCTGAGGACAGTAACTATGGCTACACCTTC.

Here the CDR3 DNA reads TGTGCCAGCTCAGGAGGGGGGAACACTGAAGCTTTCTTT. Amino acids: CASSGGGNTEAFF. The J gene is TRBJ1-1, the V gene TRBV18; a possible D gene is TRBD1 (6 bases). The CDR3 has 13 residues. From germline, CDR1 is KGHSH and CDR2 LQKENI. The V gene lost 5 bases and the J gene lost 1 base, with 8 bases spanning the gap.

The chain couples TRBV18 to TRBJ2-6; D is perhaps TRBD1 (5 bases). This CDR3 comprises 18 residues. CDR1 is KGHSH, CDR2 LQKENI, per germline. V was trimmed by 6 bases and J by 0 bases, leaving 18 bases between them. CDR3 coding DNA: TGTGCCAGCTCCCGACCGGGCAGGGTGCACTCTGGGGCCAACGTCCTGACTTTC. Translating it yields CASSRPGRVHSGANVLTF.

The chain uses TRBV12-5 and TRBJ1-3, with TRBD1 as a possible D gene (6 bases). CDR3 length: 14 residues. V lost 6 bases, J lost 4 bases, and 13 bases lay in between. Germline CDR1 and CDR2: LGHNT and FRNRAP. For the CDR3, the DNA is TGTGCTAGTGGCCACGGGACACTCGGAAACACCATATATTTT. Its protein product is CASGHGTLGNTIYF.

V and J are TRBV5-5 and TRBJ2-6; possibly TRBD1 for D (6 bases). The germline V gene encodes CDR1 SGHKS and CDR2 YYEKEE (reference sequence). V gave up 2 bases and J gave up 0 bases, with 15 bases separating them. This CDR3 has 18 residues. The CDR3 protein is CASSFSGQISSGANVLTF. The CDR3 DNA follows: TGTGCCAGCAGCTTCTCAGGACAGATAAGCTCTGGGGCCAACGTCCTGACTTTC.

The rearrangement uses TRBV4-3 and TRBJ1-2; maybe TRBD1 (6 bases). Per the germline V gene, CDR1 is LGHNA and CDR2 is YSLEER. CDR3 length: 15 residues. Trimming cost V 0 bases and J 2 bases, with 10 bases left between them. CDR3 sequence: CASSQEPTGNYGYTF. DNA for the CDR3: TGCGCCAGCAGCCAAGAACCGACAGGCAACTATGGCTACACCTTC.

This clone has a single count. This chain links TRBV6-5 with TRBJ1-2; tentatively, D is TRBD1 (6 bases). CDR3 size: 13 residues. CDR1 MNHEY and CDR2 SVGAGI come from the germline V gene. V was clipped by 6 bases and J by 7 bases, with 15 bases between them. Here the CDR3 reads CASSADRYSGYTF. CDR3 DNA: TGTGCCAGCAGCGCAGACAGGTATTCTGGCTACACCTTC.

The chain has TRBV18 and TRBJ2-7, with TRBD2 as a possible D gene (6 bases). The germline V gene encodes CDR1 KGHSH and CDR2 LQKENI. This CDR3 has 15 residues. Trimming cost V 6 bases and J 4 bases, with 19 bases left between them. The chain's CDR3 is CASSPTVGGDYEQYF. In DNA, the CDR3 is TGTGCCAGCTCTCCTACCGTAGGAGGGGATTACGAGCAGTACTTC.

V and J are TRBV9 and TRBJ2-5, with 8 positions matching TRBD1. The CDR3 totals 14 residues. CDR1 SGDLS and CDR2 YYNGEE come from the germline V gene. V dropped 2 bases and J dropped 4; count of bases not matched to a gene: 4. The CDR3 loop reads CASSVAGTGETQYF. For the CDR3, the DNA is TGTGCCAGCAGCGTCGCCGGGACAGGAGAGACCCAGTACTTC.

In this sample, this clone turned up a few times. V usage is TRBV10-2 and J usage is TRBJ2-5, with D perhaps TRBD1 or TRBD2 (5 bases each). Looked up from germline, CDR1 is WSHSY and CDR2 is SAAADI. The CDR3 loop spans 14 amino acids. Trimming took off 8 bases at V and 4 bases at J, with 17 bases between the two ends. DNA for the CDR3: TGCGCCAGCCGTATCGGGGCGGGTGGAGAGACCCAGTACTTC. It specifies CASRIGAGGETQYF.

The rearrangement uses TRBV7-2 and TRBJ1-5; D gene unclear. The length of the CDR3 is 13 residues. V was pared by 4 bases and J by 6 bases, with 10 bases between. Germline V CDR1 and CDR2: SGHTA, FQGNSA. The CDR3 region is CASSSLMGQPQHF. The CDR3 region has the DNA TGTGCCAGCAGCTCCTTGATGGGTCAGCCCCAGCATTTT.

This chain links TRBV5-5 with TRBJ1-4; 7 bases map to TRBD1. The CDR3 is made up of 15 amino acids. V lost 3 bases, J lost 7 bases, and 9 bases stayed unmatched. Germline V gene data show CDR1 as SGHKS and CDR2 as YYEKEE (reference sequence). CDR3 nucleotides: TGTGCCAGCAGCTCATCACAGGGGCGGCTTGAAAAACTGTTTTTT. It codes for CASSSSQGRLEKLFF.